These 31 T cell receptor beta chains came from one sample sequenced in a study of blood T cell repertoires in COVID-19 (dated by TCRdb to 2019 to 2021). The library was produced with the immunoSEQ multiplex PCR assay. TCRdb stores this immuneACCESS table with in-frame sequences only. Part of the clones is absent; in the studies checked, under half of the shortfall reflects unresolved V genes, and no reason is known for the rest. Present in this sample are 150,000 to 200,000 clones, approximately 87% of which were seen just once. The ten most abundant clones make up 15% to 20% of the sample. Sequencing input: peripheral blood. These receptors were taken from a person aged 65-85 years with COVID-19, enrolled during active disease.

This chain links TRBV6-2 or TRBV6-3 with TRBJ1-5; D call uncertain. V lost 5 bases, J lost 0 bases, and 8 bases lay in between. The germline CDR1 and CDR2 sequences are MNHEY and SVGEGT. The CDR3 runs to 14 residues. The CDR3 nucleotides read TGTGCCAGCAGTAGAGCAAATAGCAATCAGCCCCAGCATTTT. As protein: CASSRANSNQPQHF.

This sequence joins TRBV7-2 and TRBJ2-7, with 10 bases matching TRBD2. CDR1 and CDR2 (germline): SGHTA, FQGNSA. The CDR3 extends over 18 amino acids. The trim removed 1 base at V and 4 bases at J, leaving 13 bases unmatched. The CDR3 sequence: CASSLGPGISGRWYEQYF. CDR3 sequence (DNA): TGTGCCAGCAGCTTAGGTCCTGGGATTAGCGGGAGGTGGTACGAGCAGTACTTC.

The chain carries TRBV2 and TRBJ2-2; 7 bases map to TRBD1. Per the germline V gene, CDR1 is SNHLY and CDR2 is FYNNEI. Unmatched junction bases numbered 5, after V lost 4 bases and J lost 6 bases. The CDR3 sequence is 14 residues long. CDR3 residues: CASSVGGAAGELFF. The CDR3 nucleotides read TGTGCCAGCAGTGTAGGGGGCGCTGCCGGGGAGCTGTTTTTT.

The rearrangement links TRBV5-1 to TRBJ1-6; 11 positions match TRBD1. This CDR3 is 16 amino acids long. The ends lost 2 bases at V and 5 bases at J; junction bases unmatched: 3. Germline V CDR1 and CDR2: SGHRS, YFSETQ. The CDR3 DNA sequence: TGCGCCAGCAGCTTAGGGACAGGGGGGGATAATTCACCCCTCCACTTT. Translated, it gives CASSLGTGGDNSPLHF.

This clone was counted once. The V and J genes are TRBV11-2 and TRBJ2-5, with D maybe TRBD1 (6 bases). Trimming left V 6 bases short and J 5 bases short, with 16 bases between. Germline loops: CDR1 SGHAT, CDR2 FQNNGV. This CDR3 is 14 amino acids long. CDR3: CASRPRGVGETQYF. The CDR3 coding sequence is TGTGCCAGCAGGCCCAGGGGTGTGGGGGAGACCCAGTACTTC.

The V call is TRBV6-1, the J call TRBJ2-3; 7 nucleotides agree with TRBD2. Germline trimming cut 8 bases from V and 2 bases from J; bases unmatched to any gene: 7. The CDR3 has 14 residues. The germline V gene has CDR1 MNHNS and CDR2 SASEGT. The CDR3 sequence: CASGGGTATDTQYF. DNA of the CDR3: TGTGCCAGCGGGGGGGGTACGGCCACAGATACGCAGTATTTT.

The rearrangement uses TRBV5-4 and TRBJ1-5; D might be TRBD1 (5 bases). The CDR3 covers 16 residues. V lost 5 bases and J 6 bases, leaving 21 bases between the germline ends. Germline V gene lookup returns CDR1 SGHNT and CDR2 YYREEE (reference sequence). The CDR3 DNA is TGTGCCAGCAGTCCTAGGCCAGGGCAATCGGGTCAGCCCCAGCATTTT. Amino acid sequence: CASSPRPGQSGQPQHF.

This CDR3 reads CASSLGSAGGKRNEQYF. CDR3 sequence (DNA): TGTGCCAGCAGCTTGGGTAGTGCGGGGGGTAAGAGAAACGAGCAGTACTTC. The rearrangement joins TRBV5-5 to TRBJ2-7; 8 bases line up with TRBD2. The CDR3 has 17 residues. V was pared by 0 bases and J by 5 bases, with 13 bases of the junction left unmatched. Germline V lookup: CDR1 SGHKS, CDR2 YYEKEE (reference sequence).

This rearrangement joins TRBV15 to TRBJ1-6; D call uncertain. The CDR3 length is 18 residues. In germline, CDR1 is LNHNV, CDR2 YYDKDF (reference sequence). V was shortened by 3 bases and J by 0 bases, with 15 bases between the two germline ends. The DNA of the CDR3 is TGTGCCACCAGCAGCTTCTCGGCGGAGGGCTCCTATAATTCACCCCTCCACTTT. Amino acids: CATSSFSAEGSYNSPLHF. Using reference TRBV15 and TRBJ1-6 for the parts outside the CDR3, the full variable domain is DAMVIQNPRYQVTQFGKPVTLSCSQTLNHNVMYWYQQKSSQAPKLLFHYYDKDFNNEADTPDNFQSRRPNTSFCFLDIRSPGLGDTAMYLCATSSFSAEGSYNSPLHFGNGTRLTVT.

The chain has TRBV7-7 and TRBJ2-7; 9 nucleotides match TRBD1. Looked up from germline, CDR1 is SSHAT and CDR2 is FNYEAQ (reference sequence). CDR3 length: 18 amino acids. Trimming took 4 bases from V and 2 from J; bases not matched to a gene: 15. The chain's CDR3 is CASSSKTPVQGAAYEQYF. The CDR3 DNA reads TGTGCCAGCAGCTCAAAGACCCCAGTACAGGGGGCAGCCTACGAGCAGTACTTC.

V is TRBV19 and J is TRBJ1-6; the D gene is possibly TRBD1 (6 bases). Trimming shortened V by 5 bases and J by 8 bases, and 10 bases separated the two germline ends. Per the germline V gene, CDR1 is LNHDA and CDR2 is SQIVND (reference sequence). This CDR3 has 13 residues. The CDR3 DNA follows: TGTGCCAGTAGTTCACAGGGCCATTCACCCCTCCACTTT. This sequence encodes CASSSQGHSPLHF.

V gene TRBV4-3 combines with J gene TRBJ1-4, with 7 bases matching TRBD1. The CDR3 is 15 residues long. V shed 0 bases, J shed 5 bases, and the junction held 3 bases outside the gene matches. Germline lookup yields CDR1 LGHNA and CDR2 YSLEER. DNA of the CDR3: TGCGCCAGCAGCCAAGACAGGGGGGTAAATGAAAAACTGTTTTTT. Encoded protein: CASSQDRGVNEKLFF.

V gene TRBV18 combines with J gene TRBJ2-5; TRBD2 matches at 8 bases. The length of the CDR3 is 15 residues. Trimming took 2 bases from V and 1 from J; bases not matched to a gene: 3. Germline values: CDR1 KGHSH, CDR2 LQKENI. The CDR3 loop is CASSPIRGGQETQYF. The CDR3, as DNA: TGTGCCAGCTCACCAATCCGGGGGGGCCAAGAGACCCAGTACTTC.

The chain uses TRBV23-1 and TRBJ2-3, with 10 bases aligning to TRBD2. TRBV23-1 is flagged as an ORF with uncertain function. V gave up 4 bases and J gave up 2 bases; unmatched junction bases: 18. The CDR3 has 20 amino acids. This chain's CDR3 is CASSPNLPRLAGVNTDTQYF. As DNA, the CDR3 is TGCGCCAGCAGTCCCAATCTACCCCGGCTAGCGGGAGTTAACACAGATACGCAGTATTTT.

The chain combines TRBV30 with TRBJ1-2; possibly TRBD1 for D (6 bases). V lost 4 bases and J 6 bases, leaving 15 bases between the germline ends. Germline V gives CDR1 GTSNPN, CDR2 SVGIG (reference sequence). The CDR3 sequence is 13 residues long. CDR3 DNA: TGTGCCTGGATCGGGGGGCGGGCGGATGGCTACACCTTC. This encodes CAWIGGRADGYTF.

The chain joins TRBV4-3 to TRBJ2-7; 11 nucleotides align to TRBD1. Germline-derived CDR1 and CDR2 are LGHNA and YSLEER. The CDR3 is made up of 16 amino acids. The V gene end was trimmed by 4 bases and the J gene end by 3 bases; junction bases not matched to a gene: 8. The CDR3 DNA sequence: TGCGCCAGCAGCCGAGAACCGGGACAGGGGGTCTACGAGCAGTACTTC. This translates into CASSREPGQGVYEQYF.

This clone has a single count. The V gene is TRBV9, the J gene TRBJ2-1; a possible D gene is TRBD2 (5 bases). The germline gives CDR1 SGDLS, CDR2 YYNGEE. Trimming stripped 6 bases from V and 1 base from J, with 14 bases between. CDR3 length equals 15 residues. The CDR3, as DNA: TGTGCCAGCACTCCCACGGGATTGTCCTACAATGAGCAGTTCTTC. Protein sequence: CASTPTGLSYNEQFF.

The rearrangement uses TRBV19 and TRBJ1-2, with D maybe TRBD1 (5 bases). This CDR3 has 14 residues. The germline V gene encodes CDR1 LNHDA and CDR2 SQIVND (reference sequence). The germline V and J ends were trimmed by 6 bases and 4 bases, with 15 bases remaining between them. The CDR3, as DNA: TGTGCCAGTAGATCGGCAGGACAAGGCTATGGCTACACCTTC. Translation gives CASRSAGQGYGYTF.

This sequence joins TRBV19 and TRBJ1-1, with D perhaps TRBD1 (6 bases). CDR3 length: 12 residues. Trimming cost V 6 bases and J 7 bases, with 12 bases left between them. The germline V gene encodes CDR1 LNHDA and CDR2 SQIVND (reference sequence). CDR3 DNA: TGTGCCAGTAGGTCCCTGACAGGTGAAGCTTTCTTT. Its translation is CASRSLTGEAFF. The whole variable domain, remainder taken from reference TRBV19 and TRBJ1-1, is DGGITQSPKYLFRKEGQNVTLSCEQNLNHDAMYWYRQDPGQGLRLIYYSQIVNDFQKGDIAEGYSVSREKKESFPLTVTSAQKNPTAFYLCASRSLTGEAFFGQGTRLTVV.

This clone was detected only once. This chain uses TRBV20-1 with TRBJ2-3; D uncertain. V lost 7 bases and J 2 bases, leaving 4 bases between the germline ends. This CDR3 spans 10 amino acids. Per germline, CDR1 DFQATT and CDR2 SNEGSKA (reference sequence). The chain's CDR3 is CSVYTDTQYF. The CDR3, as DNA: TGCAGTGTATACACAGATACGCAGTATTTT.

CDR3 region: CAWSIAGGTDTQYF. The CDR3 bases are TGTGCCTGGAGTATTGCGGGAGGGACAGATACGCAGTATTTT. The chain couples TRBV30 to TRBJ2-3, with 9 bases identical to TRBD2. This CDR3 has 14 amino acids. Germline CDR1 GTSNPN, CDR2 SVGIG (reference sequence). V lost 2 bases and J lost 3; bases outside the gene matches: 3.

The chain recombines TRBV11-2 with TRBJ2-7; 9 nucleotides align to TRBD1. The germline CDR1 and CDR2 sequences are SGHAT and FQNNGV. V trimming: 1 base; J trimming: 1 base; junction bases outside the gene matches: 2. This CDR3 contains 15 residues. The CDR3 DNA follows: TGTGCCAGCAGCTTAGTGGGGACAGGGTCCTACGAGCAGTACTTC. It specifies CASSLVGTGSYEQYF. Filled out from reference TRBV11-2 and TRBJ2-7, the complete variable domain reads EAGVAQSPRYKIIEKRQSVAFWCNPISGHATLYWYQQILGQGPKLLIQFQNNGVVDDSQLPKDRFSAERLKGVDSTLKIQPAKLEDSAVYLCASSLVGTGSYEQYFGPGTRLTVT.

J is TRBJ1-6 and V is TRBV6-5, with D perhaps TRBD1 (6 bases). Germline values: CDR1 MNHEY, CDR2 SVGAGI. The V gene lost 4 bases and the J gene lost 6 bases, with 10 bases spanning the gap. CDR3 size: 14 residues. CDR3 DNA sequence: TGTGCCAGCAGTTGGGGGCAGTCTAATTCACCCCTCCACTTT. Protein product: CASSWGQSNSPLHF.

The chain joins TRBV28 to TRBJ2-7; 10 bases map to TRBD2. This CDR3 contains 15 residues. Germline assignment: CDR1 MDHEN and CDR2 SYDVKM. With 3 bases clipped from V and 3 bases from J, the junction kept 5 bases outside the gene matches. The CDR3 loop reads CASSFGSGGLYEQYF. CDR3 nucleotides: TGTGCCAGCAGTTTTGGTAGCGGGGGGCTCTACGAGCAGTACTTC.

The chain links TRBV9 to TRBJ1-5, with D possibly matching TRBD1 (5 bases). CDR3 size: 13 residues. V lost 4 bases to trimming and J lost 7 bases, with 12 bases between them. Germline V gene data show CDR1 as SGDLS and CDR2 as YYNGEE. DNA for the CDR3: TGTGCCAGCAGCCCCGACAGTGTCCAGCCCCAGCATTTT. This gives the protein CASSPDSVQPQHF.

The chain carries TRBV6-5 and TRBJ1-1; 7 nucleotides agree with TRBD1. The length of the CDR3 is 13 residues. CDR1 and CDR2 from the germline V gene are MNHEY and SVGAGI. With V trimmed by 5 bases and J by 4 bases, 4 bases remained unmatched. The CDR3 region is CASSQGGFTEAFF. CDR3 nucleotides: TGTGCCAGCAGTCAGGGGGGTTTCACTGAAGCTTTCTTT.

J is TRBJ1-5 and V is TRBV3-1 (or the pseudogene TRBV3-2); D gene ambiguous. V lost 2 bases and J 5 bases, leaving 10 bases between the germline ends. CDR1 and CDR2 from the germline V gene are LGHDT and YNNKEL (reference sequence). The CDR3 sequence is 14 residues long. The CDR3: CASSQSPAYQPQHF. CDR3 sequence (DNA): TGTGCCAGCAGCCAAAGTCCCGCGTATCAGCCCCAGCATTTT.

The CDR3 is CASSFRGRSYGYTF. The DNA of the CDR3 is TGTGCCAGCAGTTTCAGGGGGCGCAGCTATGGCTACACCTTC. The V call is TRBV28, the J call TRBJ1-2; 8 bases map to TRBD1. J lost 4 bases, V lost 3 bases, and 4 bases had no gene match. Looked up from germline, CDR1 is MDHEN and CDR2 is SYDVKM. The CDR3 is 14 residues long.

The CDR3 DNA reads as TGTGCCAGCAGTTACTCGGACAGGCCACATCAGCCCCAGCATTTT. Translating it yields CASSYSDRPHQPQHF. V and J are TRBV6-6 and TRBJ1-5; 7 bases align to TRBD1. Germline values: CDR1 MNHNY, CDR2 SVGAGI (reference sequence). The CDR3 contains 15 residues. V lost 0 bases to trimming and J lost 5 bases; unmatched junction nucleotides: 4.

This chain connects TRBV11-2 to TRBJ2-1; D possibly corresponds to TRBD1 (5 bases). Looked up from germline, CDR1 is SGHAT and CDR2 is FQNNGV. This CDR3 has 15 amino acids. Deletions cut 5 bases from V and 4 bases from J, with 15 bases between. CDR3 in amino acids: CASSALEGVYNEQFF. CDR3 in DNA: TGTGCCAGCAGCGCCCTAGAAGGGGTTTACAATGAGCAGTTCTTC.

This clone was seen more than once but under ten times. This sequence joins TRBV15 and TRBJ1-5; D unclear. Trimming cost V 0 bases and J 1 base, with 4 bases left between them. Germline CDR1 and CDR2: LNHNV and YYDKDF (reference sequence). This CDR3 is built from 14 residues. The CDR3 sequence: CATSREASNQPQHF. The CDR3, as DNA: TGTGCCACCAGCAGAGAAGCGAGCAATCAGCCCCAGCATTTT.